This T cell receptor (beta chain) appears in the sequencing data of a study of T-cell memory formation after mild COVID-19. General study findings and limits: Second-wave clones reaching peak frequency on day 37 lacked confirmed SARS-CoV-2 specificity.

TCRdb analysed the 5' RACE reads with MiXCR anew, one entry per CDR3 protein. The top ten clones hold 2% to 2.5% of a sample with 130,000 to 150,000 distinct CDR3 sequences, about a fifth of them seen once. CDR3 length: 14 residues. V was shortened by 8 bases and J by 5 bases, with 17 bases between the two germline ends. This clonotype was found a few times. What it binds is unknown. The sample taken for sequencing was PBMCs or a T cell subset sorted from them (not recorded which). The TCR comes from an adult woman who had mild COVID-19 (a few samples of this study predate the infection). Cell type and time point are not known. This chain links TRBV12-3 or TRBV12-4 with TRBJ2-3; tentatively, D is TRBD1 (5 bases). CDR3 bases: TGTGCCAGCGCTAGGGGTGGGTCGAAAGATACGCAGTATTTT. This translates into CASARGGSKDTQYF.